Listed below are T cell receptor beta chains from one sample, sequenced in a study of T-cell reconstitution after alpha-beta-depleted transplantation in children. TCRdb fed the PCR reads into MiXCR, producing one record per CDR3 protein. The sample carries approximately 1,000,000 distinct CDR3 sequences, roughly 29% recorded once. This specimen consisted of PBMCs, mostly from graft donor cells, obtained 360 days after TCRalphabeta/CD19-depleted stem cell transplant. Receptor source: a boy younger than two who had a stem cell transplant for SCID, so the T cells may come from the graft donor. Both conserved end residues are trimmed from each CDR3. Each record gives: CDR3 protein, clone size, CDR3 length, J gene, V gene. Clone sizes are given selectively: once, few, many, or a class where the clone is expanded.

CDR3aa: ATTSYNRGSNQPQH; abundance: few; len: 14; j_gene: TRBJ1-5; v_gene: TRBV15
CDR3aa: ASSPRRLAGGFSTDTQY; abundance: few; len: 17; j_gene: TRBJ2-3; v_gene: TRBV18
CDR3aa: ASSRDRALNQPQH; abundance: few; len: 13; j_gene: TRBJ1-5; v_gene: TRBV6-1
CDR3aa: ASSRYNMYNEQF; abundance: -; len: 12; j_gene: TRBJ2-1; v_gene: TRBV5-1
CDR3aa: ASSQGPRGAYEQF; abundance: -; len: 13; j_gene: TRBJ2-1; v_gene: TRBV3-1
CDR3aa: ASSARVGNTEAF; abundance: few; len: 12; j_gene: TRBJ1-1; v_gene: TRBV6-5
CDR3aa: ASSLRDRVITGELF; abundance: -; len: 14; j_gene: TRBJ2-2; v_gene: TRBV7-9
CDR3aa: ASSIQDSGQPQH; abundance: -; len: 12; j_gene: TRBJ1-5; v_gene: TRBV7-9
CDR3aa: ASSLTVGGMNTEAF; abundance: -; len: 14; j_gene: TRBJ1-1; v_gene: TRBV5-1
CDR3aa: ATSRVSGAGSDTQY; abundance: -; len: 14; j_gene: TRBJ2-3; v_gene: TRBV15
CDR3aa: ASSQPLPRFAVQPQH; abundance: few; len: 15; j_gene: TRBJ1-5; v_gene: TRBV16
CDR3aa: ASSLRTGTDNEQF; abundance: -; len: 13; j_gene: TRBJ2-1; v_gene: TRBV5-1
CDR3aa: SVDTGLVETEAF; abundance: -; len: 12; j_gene: TRBJ1-1; v_gene: TRBV29-1
CDR3aa: AISGRSGGAGDEQY; abundance: few; len: 14; j_gene: TRBJ2-7; v_gene: TRBV10-3
CDR3aa: ASSGAGPPSYEQY; abundance: -; len: 13; j_gene: TRBJ2-7; v_gene: TRBV2
CDR3aa: ASRAAQGEQY; abundance: -; len: 10; j_gene: TRBJ2-7; v_gene: TRBV12-3/TRBV12-4
CDR3aa: SAMTGNTEAF; abundance: few; len: 10; j_gene: TRBJ1-1; v_gene: TRBV20-1
CDR3aa: SARSSRTGLETQY; abundance: few; len: 13; j_gene: TRBJ2-5; v_gene: TRBV20-1
CDR3aa: ASSEYWTQY; abundance: few; len: 9; j_gene: TRBJ2-5; v_gene: TRBV25-1
CDR3aa: SARRGQNTQY; abundance: few; len: 10; j_gene: TRBJ2-3; v_gene: TRBV20-1
CDR3aa: AWSVRGPDTQY; abundance: -; len: 11; j_gene: TRBJ2-3; v_gene: TRBV30
CDR3aa: ASSPDRVAYYEQY; abundance: few; len: 13; j_gene: TRBJ2-7; v_gene: TRBV27
CDR3aa: ASSLALGQGLSADTQY; abundance: -; len: 16; j_gene: TRBJ2-3; v_gene: TRBV7-8
CDR3aa: ASSLRGARNQPQH; abundance: -; len: 13; j_gene: TRBJ1-5; v_gene: TRBV12-3/TRBV12-4
CDR3aa: ASSLGPWPNTEAF; abundance: few; len: 13; j_gene: TRBJ1-1; v_gene: TRBV7-2
CDR3aa: ASSFEGIAAETQY; abundance: -; len: 13; j_gene: TRBJ2-5; v_gene: TRBV12-3/TRBV12-4
CDR3aa: AWSVSLETQY; abundance: few; len: 10; j_gene: TRBJ2-5; v_gene: TRBV30
CDR3aa: ASRETGTLSTDTQY; abundance: few; len: 14; j_gene: TRBJ2-3; v_gene: TRBV6-1
CDR3aa: SASMTETPYGYT; abundance: -; len: 12; j_gene: TRBJ1-2; v_gene: TRBV20-1
CDR3aa: ASRRDPLDRAYPYEQY; abundance: few; len: 16; j_gene: TRBJ2-7; v_gene: TRBV28
CDR3aa: ASSFNPSGAETQY; abundance: -; len: 13; j_gene: TRBJ2-5; v_gene: TRBV7-9
CDR3aa: ASSPPGATREKLF; abundance: -; len: 13; j_gene: TRBJ1-4; v_gene: TRBV12-3/TRBV12-4
CDR3aa: SARLPGQYGYT; abundance: few; len: 11; j_gene: TRBJ1-2; v_gene: TRBV29-1
CDR3aa: ASSTTGGLYNEQF; abundance: few; len: 13; j_gene: TRBJ2-1; v_gene: TRBV25-1
CDR3aa: ASSSIAGGPSHTQY; abundance: -; len: 14; j_gene: TRBJ2-3; v_gene: TRBV5-1
CDR3aa: SVEMNRGTGTYEQY; abundance: -; len: 14; j_gene: TRBJ2-7; v_gene: TRBV29-1
CDR3aa: SAYTDTQY; abundance: -; len: 8; j_gene: TRBJ2-3; v_gene: TRBV20-1
CDR3aa: ASSLDSSLGTDTQY; abundance: few; len: 14; j_gene: TRBJ2-3; v_gene: TRBV5-1
CDR3aa: ASSPPTEEYSYEQY; abundance: -; len: 14; j_gene: TRBJ2-7; v_gene: TRBV18
CDR3aa: ASSFLPGLGGYT; abundance: -; len: 12; j_gene: TRBJ1-2; v_gene: TRBV27
CDR3aa: ASRWRDISYEQY; abundance: -; len: 12; j_gene: TRBJ2-7; v_gene: TRBV2
CDR3aa: SARGRRGDEAF; abundance: few; len: 11; j_gene: TRBJ1-1; v_gene: TRBV20-1
CDR3aa: SARDAVVETQY; abundance: -; len: 11; j_gene: TRBJ2-5; v_gene: TRBV20-1
CDR3aa: ASSPRPGLGQY; abundance: -; len: 11; j_gene: TRBJ2-3; v_gene: TRBV11-3
CDR3aa: ASSSGGWVTDTQY; abundance: -; len: 13; j_gene: TRBJ2-3; v_gene: TRBV12-3/TRBV12-4
CDR3aa: ASSQDSGAGTGELF; abundance: many; len: 14; j_gene: TRBJ2-2; v_gene: TRBV3-1
CDR3aa: ASSFRFPERGGSTGELF; abundance: -; len: 17; j_gene: TRBJ2-2; v_gene: TRBV11-2
CDR3aa: ASSVGHRAGNTEAF; abundance: -; len: 14; j_gene: TRBJ1-1; v_gene: TRBV6-1
CDR3aa: ASTRSFAGELF; abundance: -; len: 11; j_gene: TRBJ2-2; v_gene: TRBV2
CDR3aa: ASSLRTPGQGFYEQY; abundance: -; len: 15; j_gene: TRBJ2-7; v_gene: TRBV7-2
CDR3aa: ASSARLAAGNEQF; abundance: few; len: 13; j_gene: TRBJ2-1; v_gene: TRBV7-7
CDR3aa: ASSSNRVSNSPLH; abundance: few; len: 13; j_gene: TRBJ1-6; v_gene: TRBV7-2
CDR3aa: ASSLALQGNEQY; abundance: -; len: 12; j_gene: TRBJ2-7; v_gene: TRBV7-2
CDR3aa: ASSGRTGFNGEAF; abundance: -; len: 13; j_gene: TRBJ1-1; v_gene: TRBV12-3/TRBV12-4
CDR3aa: SAKKVGTDTQY; abundance: -; len: 11; j_gene: TRBJ2-3; v_gene: TRBV20-1
CDR3aa: ASSPGLSTYPLTYNEQF; abundance: -; len: 17; j_gene: TRBJ2-1; v_gene: TRBV12-3/TRBV12-4
CDR3aa: ASSLSRQGSRTGELF; abundance: few; len: 15; j_gene: TRBJ2-2; v_gene: TRBV27
CDR3aa: SAMDRGRGTEAF; abundance: -; len: 12; j_gene: TRBJ1-1; v_gene: TRBV20-1
CDR3aa: SASGIRQETQY; abundance: few; len: 11; j_gene: TRBJ2-5; v_gene: TRBV20-1
CDR3aa: ASSYSNSYNEQF; abundance: -; len: 12; j_gene: TRBJ2-1; v_gene: TRBV6-5